This entry describes one T cell receptor beta chain. As yet, its antigen is unknown. This specimen belongs to a study of T-cell memory formation after mild COVID-19. As for the study in general: TCR clusters were largely donor specific.

V was cut by 1 base and J by 2 bases, with 16 bases left in between. The germline gives CDR1 LGHDT, CDR2 YNNKEL (reference sequence). The CDR3 totals 17 residues. Whole-study results and caveats: From day 15 to 85, contracting clones were balanced between CD4 and CD8, whereas later expanders leaned toward CD4+. CM and EM subsets held most contracting CD4+ clones; EMRA held CD8+ ones.

5'RACE primed from the constant segment yielded TCR alpha and TCR beta cDNA libraries bearing sample barcodes and UMIs. TCRdb reprocessed the 5' RACE reads with MiXCR, giving one entry per CDR3 protein. Seen here are approximately 350,000 distinct CDR3 sequences, around an eighth observed once, and the top ten hold 20% to 25%. The clonotype originates from a man aged 18 to 35 who had mild COVID-19 (a few samples of this study predate the infection). Cell type and time point are not known. This sequence joins TRBV3-1 and TRBJ2-3, with a tentative D call TRBD2 (5 bases). Specimen: PBMCs or a T cell subset sorted from them (not recorded which). CDR3 sequence: CASSQGFVERYTDTQYF. The CDR3 coding sequence is TGTGCCAGCAGCCAAGGCTTTGTGGAGCGGTACACAGATACGCAGTATTTT.